This is a list of T cell receptor beta chains from one sample in a study of cytomegalovirus exposure and HLA in healthy donors. The protocol was immunoSEQ multiplex PCR, while the TCRdb copy is restricted to in-frame clones and leaves out a portion. The sample contains more than 100,000 clones, 65% to 85% of which appear only once. What was sequenced was PBMCs. These receptors originate from a man aged 45 to 65 in good health and CMV-seronegative. The CDR3 runs from the conserved cysteine through the conserved F or W. D genes are given only for firm matches. Only some rows state a clone size, as once, few, many or a class for expanded clones.

abundance	v_gene	j_gene	d_gene	CDR3aa	CDR3nt
-	TRBV6-1	TRBJ2-2	TRBD1	CASSAGTGGGGELFF	TGTGCCAGCAGTGCCGGGACAGGGGGGGGCGGGGAGCTGTTTTTT
-	TRBV7-6	TRBJ2-7	-	CASSLLGPGNEQYF	TGTGCCAGCAGCTTACTAGGCCCCGGGAACGAGCAGTACTTC
-	TRBV7-2	TRBJ2-2	-	CASSLDKTNTGELFF	TGTGCCAGCAGCTTAGACAAGACGAACACCGGGGAGCTGTTTTTT
-	TRBV28	TRBJ2-6	-	CASTPSGFHSGANVLTF	TGTGCCAGCACCCCCAGCGGGTTCCACTCTGGGGCCAACGTCCTGACTTTC
-	TRBV28	TRBJ1-5	-	CASIPGTRDQPQHF	TGTGCCAGCATCCCTGGGACACGGGATCAGCCCCAGCATTTT
-	TRBV15	TRBJ1-4	-	CATSRSFGGENEKLFF	TGTGCCACCAGCAGATCATTCGGGGGGGAAAATGAAAAACTGTTTTTT
-	TRBV28	TRBJ2-3	TRBD2	CASSPHAGGTDTQYF	TGTGCCAGCAGTCCCCACGCGGGGGGCACAGATACGCAGTATTTT
-	TRBV15	TRBJ1-1	-	CATSRDQGSTIAFF	TGTGCCACCAGCAGAGATCAGGGGTCAACTATCGCTTTCTTT
-	TRBV27	TRBJ2-1	-	CASSPRGVSSYNEQFF	TGTGCCAGCAGCCCACGCGGGGTTTCCTCCTACAATGAGCAGTTCTTC
-	TRBV11-3	TRBJ1-6	-	CASSSRGDSPLHF	TGTGCCAGCAGCTCAAGAGGTGACTCACCCCTCCACTTT
-	TRBV11-2	TRBJ1-2	-	CASSLSRGGNYGYTF	TGTGCCAGCAGCTTATCGCGGGGCGGAAACTATGGCTACACCTTC
-	TRBV7-2	TRBJ2-5	-	CASSYGGASETQYF	TGTGCCAGCAGTTACGGGGGTGCCTCAGAGACCCAGTACTTC
-	TRBV5-4	TRBJ1-1	-	CASSSQRINTEAFF	TGTGCCAGCAGCTCACAAAGAATTAACACTGAAGCTTTCTTT
-	TRBV25-1	TRBJ1-6	-	CASSEGLINSPLHF	TGTGCCAGCAGTGAGGGACTGATTAATTCACCCCTCCACTTT
-	TRBV7-9	TRBJ1-5	-	CASSFPGSNQPQHF	TGTGCCAGCAGCTTCCCGGGGAGCAATCAGCCCCAGCATTTT
-	TRBV9	TRBJ2-1	-	CASNTGEPLNEQFF	TGTGCCAGTAATACGGGGGAGCCCCTTAATGAGCAGTTCTTC
once	TRBV29-1	TRBJ2-7	-	CSAEIRERSYEQYF	TGCAGCGCCGAGATACGGGAGCGCTCCTACGAGCAGTACTTC
-	TRBV28	TRBJ2-5	TRBD2	CASSGELAPGGETQYF	TGTGCCAGCAGTGGGGAGTTGGCCCCGGGAGGAGAGACCCAGTACTTC
-	TRBV4-2	TRBJ2-7	TRBD2	CASSQEPGLAGEAYEQYF	TGTGCCAGCAGCCAAGAACCGGGCCTAGCGGGGGAGGCCTACGAGCAGTACTTC
-	TRBV28	TRBJ2-3	TRBD2	CASSRGRASGWADTQYF	TGTGCCAGCAGCCGAGGTCGGGCTAGCGGGTGGGCAGATACGCAGTATTTT
few	TRBV11-2	TRBJ2-5	TRBD1	CASSLFGTVQETQYF	TGTGCCAGCAGCCTTTTCGGGACAGTCCAAGAGACCCAGTACTTC
-	TRBV6-6	TRBJ2-7	TRBD2	CASTPAGLSYEQYF	TGTGCCAGCACACCAGCGGGGCTTTCCTACGAGCAGTACTTC
-	TRBV7-6	TRBJ2-7	-	CASSLVVRGYEQYF	TGTGCCAGCAGCTTAGTGGTAAGGGGCTACGAGCAGTACTTC
-	TRBV7-2	TRBJ2-7	-	CASSLVNEQYF	TGTGCCAGCAGCTTAGTTAACGAGCAGTACTTC
-	TRBV9	TRBJ1-4	TRBD1	CASSVRTGEGEKLFF	TGTGCCAGCAGCGTGAGGACAGGGGAGGGGGAAAAACTGTTTTTT
-	TRBV27	TRBJ1-2	-	CASSLSRGNYGYTF	TGTGCCAGCAGTTTATCGCGGGGGAACTATGGCTACACCTTC
once	TRBV7-6	TRBJ2-7	-	CASSPGLGGHREQYF	TGTGCCAGCAGCCCGGGTTTAGGCGGGCATCGCGAGCAGTACTTC
-	TRBV5-1	TRBJ2-1	-	CASSLVEEQFF	TGCGCCAGCAGCTTGGTGGAGGAGCAGTTCTTC
-	TRBV5-4	TRBJ2-1	-	CASSLDRAFNEQFF	TGTGCCAGCAGCTTGGACAGGGCTTTTAATGAGCAGTTCTTC
-	TRBV5-6	TRBJ2-1	TRBD2	CASSPGVAGGNEQFF	TGTGCCAGCAGCCCTGGGGTAGCGGGAGGAAATGAGCAGTTCTTC
-	TRBV11-3	TRBJ2-2	-	CASSLSAGAGGELFF	TGTGCCAGCAGCTTATCGGCGGGGGCGGGCGGGGAGCTGTTTTTT
once	TRBV4-1	TRBJ1-5	-	CASSQDPANRNQPQHF	TGCGCCAGCAGCCAAGATCCTGCTAACCGAAATCAGCCCCAGCATTTT
-	TRBV5-4	TRBJ2-7	-	CASSRRSQGKLYEQYF	TGTGCCAGCAGCCGGAGGAGCCAGGGGAAACTCTACGAGCAGTACTTC
-	TRBV9	TRBJ2-1	-	CASSVRASEYNEQFF	TGTGCCAGCAGCGTAAGGGCTAGCGAGTACAATGAGCAGTTCTTC
-	TRBV29-1	TRBJ2-7	TRBD1	CSVEDRGMVYEQYF	TGCAGCGTTGAGGACAGGGGAATGGTCTACGAGCAGTACTTC
few	TRBV7-2	TRBJ1-1	-	CASSRTRGTEAFF	TGTGCCAGCAGCCGGACTCGCGGCACTGAAGCTTTCTTT
few	TRBV5-1	TRBJ2-3	TRBD1	CASSVDGTGRKDTQYF	TGCGCCAGCAGCGTGGATGGGACAGGGCGGAAAGATACGCAGTATTTT
-	TRBV5-4	TRBJ1-4	-	CASSLAQSKNEKLFF	TGTGCCAGCAGCTTGGCACAGAGCAAGAATGAAAAACTGTTTTTT
-	TRBV14	TRBJ2-3	-	CASSPKARWGTDTQYF	TGTGCCAGCAGCCCCAAGGCTAGGTGGGGCACAGATACGCAGTATTTT
-	TRBV29-1	TRBJ2-2	TRBD2	CSGTSSVGELFF	TGCAGCGGGACTAGCTCGGTCGGGGAGCTGTTTTTT
-	TRBV5-8	TRBJ1-2	-	CASSPEVGANYGYTF	TGTGCCAGCAGCCCAGAGGTAGGGGCTAACTATGGCTACACCTTC
-	TRBV6-4	TRBJ1-2	-	CASSEGSGYTF	TGTGCCAGCAGTGAGGGGAGTGGCTACACCTTC